Reported below is one T cell receptor beta chain. Its specificity is unknown. TCRdb ran MiXCR on the 5' RACE reads and lists one entry per CDR3 protein. The repertoire holds 270,000 or so distinct CDR3 sequences, with 6.5% to 9.5% as singletons. These data are taken from a study of identical twins. The V and J ends lost 5 bases and 3 bases respectively, with 16 bases between them. The CDR3 sequence is 16 residues long. Germline lookup yields CDR1 MDHEN and CDR2 SYDVKM. Findings of the study overall: Memory repertoires showed no such pattern, whereas abundant cord blood beta clonotypes carried fewer insertions. Among monozygotic twins, out-of-frame TCR alpha sharing exceeded what models predicted.

The sample was also linked to a second study, of yellow fever vaccine responses in identical twins.

The chain employs TRBV28 and TRBJ2-2; D perhaps matches TRBD2 (5 bases). The receptor was derived from a woman aged 18-35 years in good health. Sequenced sample: CD8+ T cells sorted from blood. CDR3 region: CASSAREQSYTGELFF. The CDR3 coding sequence is TGTGCCAGCAGTGCGAGGGAACAATCCTACACCGGGGAGCTGTTTTTT.